This T cell receptor beta chain was identified during a study of blood T cell repertoires in COVID-19. Overall study: Donors in the United States, Italy and Spain gave samples during acute or convalescent COVID-19. PBMCs, B-cell-depleted T cells, or T cells provided the cDNA or gDNA that made up the material.

A note on this clone: Other DNA sequences from this sample encode an identical CDR3 as well.

Original processing notes: Reference gene primer amplification gave estimated nucleated cell counts. Sequencing was performed with immunoSEQ multiplex PCR; in TCRdb, only in-frame clones are kept and a portion is missing. That table is the source of V, J and clone size, and D and trimming were worked out from the DNA. The top ten hold roughly 17% of the sample, which has over 130,000 clones, about three quarters seen once. This CDR3 has 13 amino acids. Trimming stripped 0 bases from V and 4 bases from J, with 5 bases between. Germline CDR1 and CDR2: SGHRS and YFSETQ. This clonotype was obtained from a man between 45 and 60 years old with acute or convalescent COVID-19. The rearrangement links TRBV5-1 to TRBJ2-1; the D is unclear. Sample: peripheral blood. The CDR3 sequence is CASSLVQYNEQFF. The CDR3 DNA reads TGCGCCAGCAGCTTGGTTCAGTACAATGAGCAGTTCTTC.